These 12 T cell receptor beta chains originate from one sample sequenced in a study of CD8+ T cells in alopecia areata. Extracted RNA was reverse transcribed into cDNA, the sequencing template. The data were produced by immunoSEQ multiplex PCR, yet TCRdb's version contains in-frame clones alone and is incomplete. The data show 140,000 to 150,000 clones, with approximately 56% seen just once and about 40% held by the top ten. Sequenced material: CD8+ T cells sorted from blood. These receptors came from a human donor in good health.

The chain joins TRBV6-5 to TRBJ2-5; 8 nucleotides align to TRBD2. The length of the CDR3 is 14 residues. Per germline, CDR1 MNHEY and CDR2 SVGAGI. V shed 6 bases, J shed 4 bases, and the junction held 7 bases outside the gene matches. The chain's CDR3 is CASRSGTRAETQYF. The CDR3 DNA reads TGTGCCAGCAGATCCGGGACTAGAGCAGAGACCCAGTACTTC.

This rearrangement joins TRBV6-5 to TRBJ1-5; D is possibly TRBD1 (5 bases). Germline V gives CDR1 MNHEY, CDR2 SVGAGI. This CDR3 region has 13 residues. V was pared by 2 bases and J by 3 bases, with 5 bases between. The CDR3 spells CASSYGANQPQHF. Written as DNA, the CDR3 is TGTGCCAGCAGTTACGGGGCCAATCAGCCCCAGCATTTT.

The chain employs TRBV28 and TRBJ2-1; 8 bases map to TRBD2. CDR1 and CDR2 (germline): MDHEN, SYDVKM. The CDR3 contains 18 residues. V lost 0 bases and J lost 3; bases outside the gene matches: 10. CDR3 region: CASSLWDPGLGFYNEQFF. In DNA form, the CDR3 reads TGTGCCAGCAGTTTATGGGACCCGGGACTAGGGTTCTACAATGAGCAGTTCTTC.

This rearrangement joins TRBV29-1 to TRBJ2-3, with a tentative D call TRBD2 (6 bases). V was clipped by 3 bases and J by 0 bases, with 13 bases between them. Looked up from germline, CDR1 is SQVTM and CDR2 is ANQGSEA. There are 15 residues in the CDR3. The CDR3 DNA sequence: TGCAGCGTTGAGGGCGGAGGGCCCAGCACAGATACGCAGTATTTT. Translation: CSVEGGGPSTDTQYF.

This chain uses TRBV27 with TRBJ2-7, with D unresolved. The CDR3 extends over 12 amino acids. Trimming took 7 bases from V and 6 from J, leaving 13 bases between them. The germline CDR1 and CDR2 sequences are MNHEY and SMNVEV (reference sequence). CDR3: CASNRPSGEQYF. The CDR3, as DNA: TGTGCCAGCAACCGACCTAGTGGCGAGCAGTACTTC.

This clone was found a few times. CDR3 sequence reads: CASSPKRLAGGYNEQFF. The CDR3 region has the DNA TGTGCCAGCAGCCCAAAGAGACTAGCGGGAGGCTACAATGAGCAGTTCTTC. The chain combines TRBV7-9 with TRBJ2-1; 13 nucleotides match TRBD2. The CDR3 has 17 residues. The V and J ends lost 5 bases and 3 bases, in that order; junction bases with no gene match: 7. Germline V gene data show CDR1 as SEHNR and CDR2 as FQNEAQ (reference sequence).

The chain recombines TRBV2 with TRBJ2-3; 11 bases are a match to TRBD2. The CDR3 has 14 amino acids. The germline CDR1 and CDR2 sequences are SNHLY and FYNNEI. Trimming removed 6 bases from V and 4 bases from J; junction bases left unmatched: 3. In DNA form, the CDR3 reads TGTGCCAGCAGGGGGACTAGCGGTCCAGATACGCAGTATTTT. This encodes CASRGTSGPDTQYF.

The chain is built from TRBV19 and TRBJ2-2, with 8 bases matching TRBD1. J gave up 1 base and V 7 bases, and 8 bases lay outside the gene matches. Germline V gene lookup returns CDR1 LNHDA and CDR2 SQIVND (reference sequence). There are 16 residues in the CDR3. CDR3 nucleotide sequence: TGTGCCAGTAACCCCCGGACAGGGCTGAACACCGGGGAGCTGTTTTTT. This sequence encodes CASNPRTGLNTGELFF.

This clone was seen only a few times. J is TRBJ2-2 and V is TRBV5-6; D is perhaps TRBD2 (6 bases). Germline CDR1 reads SGHDT; CDR2 reads YYEEEE. Trimming removed 4 bases from V and 8 bases from J, with 24 bases in between. This CDR3 comprises 17 residues. CDR3 in amino acids: CASSSDSKDYAGGELFF. The CDR3 DNA follows: TGTGCCAGCAGCAGCGATTCAAAGGACTACGCGGGTGGGGAGCTGTTTTTT.

In this sample, this clone turned up a few times. The chain recombines TRBV10-2 with TRBJ2-7; no firm D call. The CDR3 contains 15 residues. From germline, CDR1 is WSHSY and CDR2 SAAADI. The V end was cut by 0 bases, the J end by 3 bases, with 12 bases between. In nucleotides, the CDR3 is TGCGCCAGCAGTGAGTCTTTGGTACAGCACTACGAGCAGTACTTC. This codes for CASSESLVQHYEQYF.

The gene calls are TRBV29-1 and TRBJ1-1, with D uncertain. Trimming pared 3 bases from V and 0 bases from J, leaving 8 bases between. Germline values: CDR1 SQVTM, CDR2 ANQGSEA. CDR3 length: 13 amino acids. The CDR3 DNA reads TGCAGCGTTGACCAGGAGATGAACACTGAAGCTTTCTTT. Translated, it gives CSVDQEMNTEAFF.

The chain employs TRBV27 and TRBJ2-7, with 8 positions matching TRBD2. Germline V gene lookup returns CDR1 MNHEY and CDR2 SMNVEV (reference sequence). Trimming at V came to 6 bases and at J to 2 bases, leaving 6 bases not matched to a gene. This CDR3 is built from 14 residues. The CDR3 coding sequence is TGTGCCAGCAGCTTGGTAGCGGGAACCTACGAGCAGTACTTC. This sequence encodes CASSLVAGTYEQYF.